The 5 T cell receptor beta chains given below trace back to one sample, sequenced in a study of blood T cell repertoires in COVID-19. Assay: immunoSEQ multiplex PCR; the TCRdb copy retains only in-frame clones and omits some. The repertoire holds about 63,000 clones, roughly 78% seen once, with 32% in the top ten. Sequencing was carried out using peripheral blood. These TCRs come from a human donor in a cohort sampled during active COVID-19.

The genes are TRBV4-3 and TRBJ2-1; TRBD2 matches 9 bases. Germline CDR1 LGHNA, CDR2 YSLEER. The CDR3 has 16 amino acids. V trimming: 1 base; J trimming: 2 bases; junction bases outside the gene matches: 3. The CDR3 sequence is CASSQGAGGPYNEQFF. The DNA of the CDR3 is TGCGCCAGCAGCCAAGGAGCGGGAGGACCCTACAATGAGCAGTTCTTC.

This chain uses TRBV7-9 with TRBJ1-3, with a tentative D call TRBD1 (6 bases). This CDR3 has 15 amino acids. Germline CDR1 reads SEHNR; CDR2 reads FQNEAQ (reference sequence). Between the trimmed V and J ends, which lost 5 bases and 0 bases, there was a span of 11 bases. Here the CDR3 DNA reads TGTGCCAGCAGCCTAGACAGGAGCTCTGGAAACACCATATATTTT. It specifies CASSLDRSSGNTIYF.

The CDR3 DNA reads as TGTGCCAGCAGCCAACACGTGGGGGGGTACGAGCAGTACTTC. Protein product: CASSQHVGGYEQYF. This chain connects TRBV11-2 to TRBJ2-7; 7 nucleotides align to TRBD2. The CDR3 sequence is 14 residues long. Looked up from germline, CDR1 is SGHAT and CDR2 is FQNNGV. Unmatched junction bases numbered 8, after V lost 5 bases and J lost 4 bases. Variable domain in full (rest from reference TRBV11-2 and TRBJ2-7): EAGVAQSPRYKIIEKRQSVAFWCNPISGHATLYWYQQILGQGPKLLIQFQNNGVVDDSQLPKDRFSAERLKGVDSTLKIQPAKLEDSAVYLCASSQHVGGYEQYFGPGTRLTVT.

This clone was seen only once. The chain uses TRBV6-5 and TRBJ2-3; 11 nucleotides line up with TRBD2. The V and J ends lost 6 bases and 8 bases, in that order; junction bases with no gene match: 7. Germline-derived CDR1 and CDR2 are MNHEY and SVGAGI. CDR3 length equals 14 residues. CDR3 DNA sequence: TGTGCCAGCAGCCCGGGACTAGCGGTGGGTACGCAGTATTTT. This translates into CASSPGLAVGTQYF.

V and J are TRBV15 and TRBJ2-3; 8 nucleotides align to TRBD2. The length of the CDR3 is 15 residues. Germline lookup yields CDR1 LNHNV and CDR2 YYDKDF (reference sequence). V was pared by 5 bases and J by 0 bases, with 4 bases of the junction left unmatched. CDR3: CATSWVAGSTDTQYF. Written as DNA, the CDR3 is TGTGCCACCAGCTGGGTAGCGGGGAGCACAGATACGCAGTATTTT. The full variable domain, rest sourced from reference TRBV15 and TRBJ2-3, is DAMVIQNPRYQVTQFGKPVTLSCSQTLNHNVMYWYQQKSSQAPKLLFHYYDKDFNNEADTPDNFQSRRPNTSFCFLDIRSPGLGDTAMYLCATSWVAGSTDTQYFGPGTRLTVL.